The following is a T cell receptor (beta chain) sequence with its context. V lost 3 bases, J lost 7 bases, and 12 bases lay in between. The CDR3 is 13 residues long. Germline-derived CDR1 and CDR2 are DFQATT and SNEGSKA (reference sequence). The data are from a study of T cells after yellow fever vaccination. One entry per CDR3 protein results from TCRdb running MiXCR on the 5' RACE reads. The sample contains 250,000 or so distinct CDR3 sequences, less than 7.5% of which appear only once. The sample consisted of CD4+ T cells sorted from PBMCs, taken on the day of the yellow fever booster vaccination. The gene calls are TRBV20-1 and TRBJ2-2; D remains ambiguous. This receptor was taken from a man aged 25 to 40 who received the YFV17D yellow fever vaccine. CDR3 in amino acids: CSASPQFGGELFF. The CDR3 DNA reads as TGCAGTGCTAGCCCCCAGTTTGGCGGGGAGCTGTTTTTT.